The rows below give T cell receptor beta chains drawn from one sample of a study of EBV T-cell therapy then PD-1 blockade in nasopharyngeal carcinoma. Their target antigens are unknown. Sequencing was performed with immunoSEQ multiplex PCR; in TCRdb, only in-frame clones are kept and a portion is missing. This table holds approximately 15,000 clones, about 85% found once. The sequencing here drew on CD8+ T cells from blood, taken at roughly day 110 from a patient whose treatment included autologous EBV-specific T cells and nivolumab. The receptors shown here come from a man aged 40-49 years with nasopharyngeal carcinoma. The CDR3 runs from the conserved cysteine through the conserved F or W. The order of the fields is J gene, clone size, V gene, D gene, CDR3 DNA, CDR3 protein. D genes are given only for firm matches. Rows give clone size only sometimes, using once, few, many, or a class for an expanded clone.

>TRBJ1-1|-|TRBV2|-
TGTGCCAGCAGTGTTTCCGTACCCCTTGAAGCTTTCTTT
CASSVSVPLEAFF
>TRBJ2-1|-|TRBV2|-
TGTGCCAGCGAGAGGGGACGGATCAGGACCAATGAGCAGTTCTTC
CASERGRIRTNEQFF
>TRBJ1-2|-|TRBV14|TRBD1
TGTGCCAGCAGCCCGGGGACACCCAGGGGGTATGGCTACACCTTC
CASSPGTPRGYGYTF
>TRBJ2-1|-|TRBV4-1|-
TGCGCCAGCAGCCAGGCTAGGCCTGGGAATGAGCAGTTCTTC
CASSQARPGNEQFF
>TRBJ2-3|-|TRBV9|TRBD1
TGTGCCAGCAGCGTGCGGACAGGGATGGCAGATACGCAGTATTTT
CASSVRTGMADTQYF
>TRBJ1-3|-|TRBV4-3|-
TGCGCCAGCAGCCAAGTATGGGGGCTGGGAAACACCATATATTTT
CASSQVWGLGNTIYF
>TRBJ2-3|-|TRBV9|-
TGTGCCAGCAGCGCCTACACAGATACGCAGTATTTT
CASSAYTDTQYF
>TRBJ1-1|-|TRBV7-9|-
TGTGCCAGCAGCCCGACCAGGGCAGGGGATACTGAAGCTTTCTTT
CASSPTRAGDTEAFF
>TRBJ2-2|-|TRBV27|-
TGTGCCAGCACTTGGGGAAACACCGGGGAGCTGTTTTTT
CASTWGNTGELFF
>TRBJ2-7|-|TRBV4-3|TRBD1
TGCGCCAGCAGCCAAGAAATGGGACAGGGGTTCGACGAGCAGTACTTC
CASSQEMGQGFDEQYF
>TRBJ1-2|-|TRBV7-9|TRBD1
TGTGCCAGCAGCTTGGGGACAGGGGTTCGAGGCTACACCTTC
CASSLGTGVRGYTF
>TRBJ1-5|-|TRBV7-3|TRBD1
TGTGCCAGCAGCTTAGCGCACCGGGCCCTGAACAGGGGTCCCTTTCAGCCCCAGCATTTT
CASSLAHRALNRGPFQPQHF
>TRBJ2-7|once|TRBV6-5|-
TGTGCCAGCAGTCCAACCGACATTTCCTACGAGCAGTACTTC
CASSPTDISYEQYF
>TRBJ2-7|-|TRBV3-1/TRBV3-2|TRBD1
TGTGCCAGCAGCCAAATGACAGGGTACGAGCAGTACTTC
CASSQMTGYEQYF
>TRBJ1-2|-|TRBV27|-
TGTGCCAGCAGTTTAGGTTCTCCCGGGGGCGGCTATGGCTACACCTTC
CASSLGSPGGGYGYTF
>TRBJ2-1|-|TRBV6-2/TRBV6-3|-
TGTGCCAGCAGTAGAGGGATGGAGATGAATGAGCAGTTCTTC
CASSRGMEMNEQFF
>TRBJ2-7|-|TRBV19|-
TGTGCCAGTAGTATGTCCCCAATCGACGAGCAGTACTTC
CASSMSPIDEQYF
>TRBJ1-3|few|TRBV28|-
TGTGCCAGCAGTTTTGGCTCTGGAAACACCATATATTTT
CASSFGSGNTIYF
>TRBJ1-3|-|TRBV7-7|TRBD1
TGTGCCAGCAGCCCAGACAGGGGCATTTCTGGAAACACCATATATTTT
CASSPDRGISGNTIYF
>TRBJ1-6|-|TRBV6-2/TRBV6-3|TRBD1
TGTGCCAGCAGTTTTTTGTACAGGGGTAGAAATTCACCCCTCCACTTT
CASSFLYRGRNSPLHF
>TRBJ2-7|-|TRBV5-8|TRBD1
TGTGCCAGCAGCTCATGGGACAGTGGCTACGAGCAGTACTTC
CASSSWDSGYEQYF
>TRBJ2-1|-|TRBV28|TRBD1
TGTGCCAGCAGTTTTGGACAGGCCGAAATCAATGAGCAGTTCTTC
CASSFGQAEINEQFF